This TCR beta chain was captured in a study of T cells after yellow fever vaccination. For TCR, cDNA came from 5'RACE template switching, which added a universal primer site and UMIs. TCRdb recomputed calls from the 5' RACE reads with MiXCR, one row per CDR3 protein. The sample consists of some 150,000 distinct CDR3 sequences, more than 9.5% of them appearing once. Trimming at V came to 6 bases and at J to 11 bases, leaving 12 bases not matched to a gene. This CDR3 has 13 amino acids. This sample comprised CD8+ T cells sorted from PBMCs, obtained 15 days after the yellow fever booster vaccination. The V gene is TRBV12-3 or TRBV12-4, the J gene TRBJ2-7, with 8 positions matching TRBD1. This clonotype originated in a man aged 18 to 29 who received the YFV17D yellow fever vaccine. As DNA, the CDR3 is TGTGCCAGCAGCGATGTCCCGGGACAGGAGGAGTACTTC. This translates into CASSDVPGQEEYF.